The 17 T cell receptor beta chains given below trace back to one sample, sequenced in a study of blood T cell repertoires in COVID-19 (dated by TCRdb to about 2020). Library method: the immunoSEQ multiplex PCR assay. Drawn from immuneACCESS, this table holds only the in-frame rearrangements with V and J called that TCRdb kept. Clones are partly lost; checked studies trace under half to an unresolved V gene and leave the rest unexplained. Recorded for this sample are 200,000 to 250,000 clones; about 85% of them occurred a single time. The ten top clones hold 0.85% to 1% of the sample. The sample consisted of peripheral blood. The receptors here all came from a man in his forties with acute or convalescent COVID-19.

This rearrangement joins TRBV5-5 to TRBJ2-3; 7 bases fit TRBD1. V trimming: 0 bases; J trimming: 0 bases; junction bases outside the gene matches: 7. This CDR3 is 17 amino acids long. Looked up from germline, CDR1 is SGHKS and CDR2 is YYEKEE (reference sequence). CDR3 region: CASSLATGISSTDTQYF. DNA of the CDR3: TGTGCCAGCAGCTTGGCGACAGGGATTTCTAGCACAGATACGCAGTATTTT.

This chain uses TRBV7-8 with TRBJ2-6; TRBD1 is a possible D gene (5 bases). Germline values: CDR1 SGHVS, CDR2 FQNEAQ. This CDR3 spans 20 amino acids. V lost 3 bases, J lost 0 bases, and 21 bases lay in between. The CDR3 sequence is CASSFLAPTGALSGANVLTF. DNA for the CDR3: TGTGCCAGCAGCTTCCTGGCCCCGACTGGGGCCCTCTCTGGGGCCAACGTCCTGACTTTC.

The CDR3 DNA reads as TGTGCCAGCAGCCCTGCAGGGGGCCCTCGCACAGATACGCAGTATTTT. Encoded protein: CASSPAGGPRTDTQYF. The chain employs TRBV7-9 and TRBJ2-3; 8 bases line up with TRBD1. The V gene's germline CDR1 is SEHNR and CDR2 FQNEAQ (reference sequence). After removal of 5 bases from V and 1 base from J, the junction contained 8 bases not matched to a gene. There are 16 residues in the CDR3.

The V call is TRBV4-1, the J call TRBJ1-3, with D possibly matching TRBD1 (5 bases). The CDR3 is made up of 17 amino acids. The germline V and J ends were trimmed by 3 bases and 0 bases, with 15 bases remaining between them. Germline assignment: CDR1 MGHRA and CDR2 YSYEKL. This chain's CDR3 is CASSQPPQGRSGNTIYF. For the CDR3, the DNA is TGCGCCAGCAGCCAGCCCCCCCAGGGTCGCTCTGGAAACACCATATATTTT.

The gene calls are TRBV6-2 or TRBV6-3 and TRBJ1-3, with no clear D. Germline values: CDR1 MNHEY, CDR2 SVGEGT. Trimming removed 0 bases from V and 3 bases from J, with 12 bases in between. The CDR3 has 16 residues. CDR3 region: CASSYSAVLFGNTIYF. The DNA of the CDR3 is TGTGCCAGCAGTTACTCGGCCGTACTATTTGGAAACACCATATATTTT.

The chain has TRBV5-1 and TRBJ1-5; 7 nucleotides line up with TRBD1. This CDR3 has 14 residues. With V trimmed by 0 bases and J by 5 bases, 2 bases remained unmatched. The germline V gene has CDR1 SGHRS and CDR2 YFSETQ. The CDR3 DNA reads as TGCGCCAGCAGCTTGGCAGGGGGTCATCAGCCCCAGCATTTT. Its translation: CASSLAGGHQPQHF.

The V call is TRBV29-1, the J call TRBJ1-2; maybe TRBD1 (5 bases). Germline V CDR1 and CDR2: SQVTM, ANQGSEA. The CDR3 sequence is 13 residues long. Deletions cut 0 bases from V and 5 bases from J, with 10 bases between. Written as DNA, the CDR3 is TGCAGCGTTGAAGACCCGGCAGGGTATGGCTACACCTTC. This translates into CSVEDPAGYGYTF.

This chain uses TRBV27 with TRBJ2-7, with 9 nucleotides matching TRBD1. Germline V CDR1 and CDR2: MNHEY, SMNVEV (reference sequence). CDR3 length: 15 residues. V shed 6 bases, J shed 1 base, and the junction held 7 bases outside the gene matches. This CDR3 is CASSRSGTGSYEQYF. CDR3 nucleotides: TGTGCCAGCAGCCGATCAGGGACAGGGTCCTACGAGCAGTACTTC.

The genes are TRBV20-1 and TRBJ1-5, with 7 bases matching TRBD1. The germline gives CDR1 DFQATT, CDR2 SNEGSKA (reference sequence). V shed 3 bases and J 4 bases; nucleotides not matched to a gene: 12. The length of the CDR3 is 16 residues. This chain's CDR3 is CSASGFMDRLNQPQHF. The CDR3 DNA follows: TGCAGTGCTAGTGGGTTCATGGACAGGCTGAATCAGCCCCAGCATTTT.

V and J are TRBV3-1 (or the pseudogene TRBV3-2) and TRBJ1-5; TRBD1 matches at 9 bases. The CDR3 has 16 residues. CDR1 LGHDT and CDR2 YNNKEL come from the germline V gene (reference sequence). V shed 4 bases, J shed 0 bases, and the junction held 4 bases outside the gene matches. The CDR3 reads CASSLGTGYSNQPQHF. The CDR3 DNA sequence: TGTGCCAGCAGCCTGGGGACAGGGTATAGCAATCAGCCCCAGCATTTT.

The chain couples TRBV5-4 to TRBJ1-1; 7 positions agree with TRBD1. With V trimmed by 8 bases and J by 1 base, 5 bases remained unmatched. CDR3 length: 13 residues. Germline loops: CDR1 SGHNT, CDR2 YYREEE (reference sequence). CDR3 coding DNA: TGTGCCAGTGGTGACAGGGCGAACACTGAAGCTTTCTTT. This codes for CASGDRANTEAFF.

On this clone itself: Being one base from a much bigger clone, this may be a read error. This chain uses TRBV7-9 with TRBJ1-1; TRBD1 matches at 7 bases. V trimming: 5 bases; J trimming: 1 base; junction bases outside the gene matches: 1. Germline CDR1 SEHNR, CDR2 FQNEAQ (reference sequence). There are 13 residues in the CDR3. Here the CDR3 DNA reads TGTGCCAGCAGCAGACAGGGGAACACTGAAGCTTTCTTT. Residues: CASSRQGNTEAFF.

The chain recombines TRBV5-6 with TRBJ1-2, with 7 bases identical to TRBD1. With V trimmed by 4 bases and J by 8 bases, 11 bases remained unmatched. CDR1 and CDR2 (germline): SGHDT, YYEEEE. The CDR3 totals 14 residues. The DNA of the CDR3 is TGTGCCAGCAGCACCAGACAGGGAGTGGGAGGCTACACCTTC. Amino acids: CASSTRQGVGGYTF.

This rearrangement joins TRBV19 to TRBJ2-1; TRBD1 agrees at 10 bases. V was clipped by 7 bases and J by 2 bases; unmatched bases: 5. The germline gives CDR1 LNHDA, CDR2 SQIVND (reference sequence). The CDR3 has 15 residues. The CDR3 sequence is CASNAGTGAYNEQFF. In DNA form, the CDR3 reads TGTGCCAGTAACGCCGGGACAGGGGCCTACAATGAGCAGTTCTTC.

The sample holds one count of this clone. The chain employs TRBV7-9 and TRBJ1-2; 8 bases fit TRBD1. V dropped 6 bases and J dropped 2; count of bases not matched to a gene: 5. The CDR3 totals 14 residues. Per germline, CDR1 SEHNR and CDR2 FQNEAQ (reference sequence). CDR3 sequence (DNA): TGTGCCAGCAGGGGACAGGCCTCGAACTATGGCTACACCTTC. This codes for CASRGQASNYGYTF.

The chain links TRBV5-8 to TRBJ1-1; no reliable D call. Trimming stripped 1 base from V and 5 bases from J, with 6 bases between. Germline V gene lookup returns CDR1 SGHTS and CDR2 YDEGEE. The CDR3 totals 12 residues. The CDR3 spells CASSLWRTEAFF. DNA for the CDR3: TGTGCCAGCAGCTTGTGGAGGACTGAAGCTTTCTTT.

This clone was counted once. This chain joins TRBV7-9 and TRBJ1-2; 10 bases align to TRBD1. Looked up from germline, CDR1 is SEHNR and CDR2 is FQNEAQ (reference sequence). Trimming took 1 base from V and 9 from J; bases not matched to a gene: 5. The CDR3 runs to 14 residues. In nucleotides, the CDR3 is TGTGCCAGCAGCTTAGGGGGACAGGGGAATCGCTACACCTTC. This gives the protein CASSLGGQGNRYTF.